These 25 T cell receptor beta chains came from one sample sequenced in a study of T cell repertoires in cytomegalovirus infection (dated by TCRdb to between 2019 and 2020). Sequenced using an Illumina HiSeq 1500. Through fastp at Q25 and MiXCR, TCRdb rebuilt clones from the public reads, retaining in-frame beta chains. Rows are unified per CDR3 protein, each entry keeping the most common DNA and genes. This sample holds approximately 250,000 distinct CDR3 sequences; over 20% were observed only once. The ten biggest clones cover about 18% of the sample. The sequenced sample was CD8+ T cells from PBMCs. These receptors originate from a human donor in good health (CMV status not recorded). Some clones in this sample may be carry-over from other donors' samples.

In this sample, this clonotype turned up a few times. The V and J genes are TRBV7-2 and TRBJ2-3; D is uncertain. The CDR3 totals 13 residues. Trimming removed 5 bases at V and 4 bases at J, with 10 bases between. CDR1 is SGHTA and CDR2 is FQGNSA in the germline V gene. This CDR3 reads CASSTFLPDTQYF. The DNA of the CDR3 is TGTGCCAGCAGCACCTTTCTCCCAGATACGCAGTATTTT.

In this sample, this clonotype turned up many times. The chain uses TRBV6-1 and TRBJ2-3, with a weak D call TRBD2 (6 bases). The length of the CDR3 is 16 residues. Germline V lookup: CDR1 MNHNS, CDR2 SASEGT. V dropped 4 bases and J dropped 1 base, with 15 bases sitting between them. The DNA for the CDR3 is TGTGCCAGCAGTGCTCCTGCGGGGTTAGGCACAGATACGCAGTATTTT. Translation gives CASSAPAGLGTDTQYF.

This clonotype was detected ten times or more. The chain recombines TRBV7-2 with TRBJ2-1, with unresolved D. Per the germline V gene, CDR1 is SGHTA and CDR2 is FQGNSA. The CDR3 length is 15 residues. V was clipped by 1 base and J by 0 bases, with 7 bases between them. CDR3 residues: CASSLVGNSYNEQFF. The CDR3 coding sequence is TGTGCCAGCAGCTTAGTTGGGAACTCCTACAATGAGCAGTTCTTC.

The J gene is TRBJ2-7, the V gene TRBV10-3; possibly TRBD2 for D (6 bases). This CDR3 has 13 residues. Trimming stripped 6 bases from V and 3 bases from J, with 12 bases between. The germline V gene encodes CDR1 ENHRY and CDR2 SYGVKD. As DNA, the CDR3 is TGTGCCATCAGCGGGGGAGACTTCTACGAGCAGTACTTC. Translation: CAISGGDFYEQYF.

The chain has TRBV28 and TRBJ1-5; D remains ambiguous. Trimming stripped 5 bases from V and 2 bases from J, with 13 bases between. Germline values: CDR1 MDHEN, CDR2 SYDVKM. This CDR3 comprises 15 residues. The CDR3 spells CASSRRAGGNQPQHF. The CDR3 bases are TGTGCCAGCAGTCGAAGGGCGGGCGGCAATCAGCCCCAGCATTTT. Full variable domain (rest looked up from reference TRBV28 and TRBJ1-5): DVKVTQSSRYLVKRTGEKVFLECVQDMDHENMFWYRQDPGLGLRLIYFSYDVKMKEKGDIPEGYSVSREKKERFSLILESASTNQTSMYLCASSRRAGGNQPQHFGDGTRLSIL.

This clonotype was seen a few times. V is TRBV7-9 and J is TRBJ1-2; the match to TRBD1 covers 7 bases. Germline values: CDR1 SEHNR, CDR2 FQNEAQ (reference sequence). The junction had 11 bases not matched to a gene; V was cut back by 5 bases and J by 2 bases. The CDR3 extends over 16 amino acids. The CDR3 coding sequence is TGTGCCAGCAGCCCGAGGCAGACAGGGATCAACTATGGCTACACCTTC. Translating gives CASSPRQTGINYGYTF.

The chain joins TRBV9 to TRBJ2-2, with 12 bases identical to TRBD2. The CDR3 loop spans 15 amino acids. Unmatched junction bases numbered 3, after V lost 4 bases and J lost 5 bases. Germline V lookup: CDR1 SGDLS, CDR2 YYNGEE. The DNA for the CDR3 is TGTGCCAGCAGCCCGACTAGCGGGGGAACCGGGGAGCTGTTTTTT. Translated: CASSPTSGGTGELFF.

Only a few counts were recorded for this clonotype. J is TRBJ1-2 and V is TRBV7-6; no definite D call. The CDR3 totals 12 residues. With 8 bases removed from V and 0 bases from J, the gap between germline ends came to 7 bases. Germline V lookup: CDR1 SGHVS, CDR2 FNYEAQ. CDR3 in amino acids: CASETSNYGYTF. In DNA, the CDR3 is TGTGCCAGCGAGACTTCTAACTATGGCTACACCTTC.

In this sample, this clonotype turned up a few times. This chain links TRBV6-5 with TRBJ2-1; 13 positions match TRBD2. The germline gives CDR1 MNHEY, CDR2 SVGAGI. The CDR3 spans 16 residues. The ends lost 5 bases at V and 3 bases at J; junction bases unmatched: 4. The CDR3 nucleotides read TGTGCCAGCAGTCCGGGACTAGCGGGGAACTACAATGAGCAGTTCTTC. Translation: CASSPGLAGNYNEQFF.

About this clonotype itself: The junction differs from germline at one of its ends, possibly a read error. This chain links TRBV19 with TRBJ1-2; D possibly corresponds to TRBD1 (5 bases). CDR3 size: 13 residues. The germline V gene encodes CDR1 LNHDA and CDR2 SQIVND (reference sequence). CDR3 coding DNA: TGTGCCAGTAGACTGGGACTGTTCTATGGCTATACCTTC. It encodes CASRLGLFYGYTF.

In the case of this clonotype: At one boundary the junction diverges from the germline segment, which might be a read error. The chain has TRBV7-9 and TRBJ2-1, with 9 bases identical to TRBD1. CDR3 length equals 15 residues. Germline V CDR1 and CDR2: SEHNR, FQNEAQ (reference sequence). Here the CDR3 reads CASILQGADYNEQFF. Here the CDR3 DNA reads TGTGCCAGCATCTTACAGGGGGCCGACTACAATGAGCAGTTCTTC.

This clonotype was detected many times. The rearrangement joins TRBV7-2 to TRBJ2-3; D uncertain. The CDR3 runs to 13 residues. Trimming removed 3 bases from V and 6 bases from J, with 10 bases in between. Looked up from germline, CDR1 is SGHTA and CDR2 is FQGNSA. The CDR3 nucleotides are TGTGCCAGCAGCTTCTTCGTATCTGATACGCAGTATTTT. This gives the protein CASSFFVSDTQYF. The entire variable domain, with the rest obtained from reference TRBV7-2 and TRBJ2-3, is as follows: GAGVSQSPSNKVTEKGKDVELRCDPISGHTALYWYRQSLGQGLEFLIYFQGNSAPDKSGLPSDRFSAERTGGSVSTLTIQRTQQEDSAVYLCASSFFVSDTQYFGPGTRLTVL.

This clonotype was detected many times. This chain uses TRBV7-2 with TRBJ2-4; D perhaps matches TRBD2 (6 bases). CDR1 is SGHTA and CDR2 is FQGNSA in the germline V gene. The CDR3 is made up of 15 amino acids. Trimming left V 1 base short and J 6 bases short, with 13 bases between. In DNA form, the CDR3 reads TGTGCCAGCAGCTTAGTGGCGGGGAGTGGAAACATTCAGTACTTC. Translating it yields CASSLVAGSGNIQYF.

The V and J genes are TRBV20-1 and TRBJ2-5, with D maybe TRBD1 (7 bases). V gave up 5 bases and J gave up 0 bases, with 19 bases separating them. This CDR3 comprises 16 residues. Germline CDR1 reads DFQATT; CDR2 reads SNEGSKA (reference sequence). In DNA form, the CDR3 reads TGCAGTGCTGGAGGGTGGGGACAGCAGTACCAAGAGACCCAGTACTTC. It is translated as CSAGGWGQQYQETQYF.

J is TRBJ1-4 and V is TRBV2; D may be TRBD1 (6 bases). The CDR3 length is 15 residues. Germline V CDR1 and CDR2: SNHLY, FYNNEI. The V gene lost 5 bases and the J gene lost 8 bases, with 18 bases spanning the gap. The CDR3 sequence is CASSPTSGQVEKLFF. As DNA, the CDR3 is TGTGCCAGCAGTCCAACCTCGGGACAAGTCGAAAAACTGTTTTTT.

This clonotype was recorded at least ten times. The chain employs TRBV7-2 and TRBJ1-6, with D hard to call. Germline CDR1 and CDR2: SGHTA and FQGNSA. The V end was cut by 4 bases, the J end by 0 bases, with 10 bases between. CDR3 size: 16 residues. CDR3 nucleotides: TGTGCCAGCAGCTCCGAAACAAGCTCCTATAATTCACCCCTCCACTTT. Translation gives CASSSETSSYNSPLHF.

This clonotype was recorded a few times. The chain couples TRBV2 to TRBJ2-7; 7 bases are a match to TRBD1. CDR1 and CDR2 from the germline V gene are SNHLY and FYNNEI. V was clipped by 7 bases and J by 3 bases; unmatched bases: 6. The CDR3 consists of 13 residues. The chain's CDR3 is CASTWGQSYEQYF. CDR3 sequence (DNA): TGTGCCAGCACCTGGGGACAGAGCTACGAGCAGTACTTC.

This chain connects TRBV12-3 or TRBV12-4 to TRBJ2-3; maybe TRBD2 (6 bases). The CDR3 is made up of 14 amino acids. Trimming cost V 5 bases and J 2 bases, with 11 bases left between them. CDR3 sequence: CASSSPGDTDTQYF. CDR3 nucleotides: TGTGCCAGCAGTAGCCCGGGGGACACAGATACGCAGTATTTT.

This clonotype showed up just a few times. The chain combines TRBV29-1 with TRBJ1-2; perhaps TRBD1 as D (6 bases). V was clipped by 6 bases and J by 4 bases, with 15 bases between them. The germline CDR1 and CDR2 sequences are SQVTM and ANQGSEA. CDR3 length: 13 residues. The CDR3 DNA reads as TGCAGCGTCCCCAGGGGCCTATCCTATGGCTACACCTTC. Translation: CSVPRGLSYGYTF. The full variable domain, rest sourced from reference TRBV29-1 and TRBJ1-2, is SAVISQKPSRDICQRGTSLTIQCQVDSQVTMMFWYRQQPGQSLTLIATANQGSEATYESGFVIDKFPISRPNLTFSTLTVSNMSPEDSSIYLCSVPRGLSYGYTFGSGTRLTVV.

The CDR3 bases are TGTGCCAGCAGTCCGCAGTACCAAGAGACCCAGTACTTC. Protein product: CASSPQYQETQYF. The V gene is TRBV12-3 or TRBV12-4, the J gene TRBJ2-5; D call uncertain. The CDR3 extends over 13 amino acids. Trimming left V 5 bases short and J 0 bases short, with 7 bases between.

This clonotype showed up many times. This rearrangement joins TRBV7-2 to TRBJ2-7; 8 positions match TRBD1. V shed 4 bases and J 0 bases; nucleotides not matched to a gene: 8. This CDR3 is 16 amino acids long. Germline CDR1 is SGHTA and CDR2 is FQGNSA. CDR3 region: CASSYLDRDNSYEQYF. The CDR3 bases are TGTGCCAGCAGCTACTTGGACAGGGATAACTCCTACGAGCAGTACTTC.

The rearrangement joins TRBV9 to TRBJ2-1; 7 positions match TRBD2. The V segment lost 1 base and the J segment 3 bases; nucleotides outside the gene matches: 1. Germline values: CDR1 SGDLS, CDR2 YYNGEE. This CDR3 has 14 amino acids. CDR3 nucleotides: TGTGCCAGCAGCGTAAGCGGGGACTACAATGAGCAGTTCTTC. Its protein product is CASSVSGDYNEQFF.

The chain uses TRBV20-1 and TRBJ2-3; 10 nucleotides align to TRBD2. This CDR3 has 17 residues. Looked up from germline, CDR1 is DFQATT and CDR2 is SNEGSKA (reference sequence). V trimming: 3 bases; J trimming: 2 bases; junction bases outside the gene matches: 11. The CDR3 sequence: CSARPGERGGPTDTQYF. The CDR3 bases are TGCAGTGCTAGGCCCGGGGAGCGGGGGGGGCCCACAGATACGCAGTATTTT.

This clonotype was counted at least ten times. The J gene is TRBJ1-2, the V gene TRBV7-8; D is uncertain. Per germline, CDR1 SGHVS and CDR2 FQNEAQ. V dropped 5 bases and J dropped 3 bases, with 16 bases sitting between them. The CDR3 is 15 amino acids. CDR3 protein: CASSPGPSGDYGYTF. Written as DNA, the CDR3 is TGTGCCAGCAGCCCCGGGCCCTCCGGGGACTATGGCTACACCTTC. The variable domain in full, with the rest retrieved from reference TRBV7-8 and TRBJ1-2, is GAGVSQSPRYKVAKRGQDVALRCDPISGHVSLFWYQQALGQGPEFLTYFQNEAQLDKSGLPSDRFFAERPEGSVSTLKIQRTQQEDSAVYLCASSPGPSGDYGYTFGSGTRLTVV.

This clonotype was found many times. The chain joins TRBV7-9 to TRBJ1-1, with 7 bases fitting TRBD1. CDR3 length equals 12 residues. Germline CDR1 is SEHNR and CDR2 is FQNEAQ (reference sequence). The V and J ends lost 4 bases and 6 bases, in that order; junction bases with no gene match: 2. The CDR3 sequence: CASSWDSPEAFF. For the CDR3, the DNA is TGTGCCAGCAGCTGGGACAGCCCTGAAGCTTTCTTT.